These T cell receptor beta chains were read from a single sample in a study of metastatic and nonmetastatic thyroid tumors. TCRdb redid the clone calls on the PCR reads using MiXCR. The repertoire has 15,000 to 25,000 clones, 25% of them found once; the top ten carry roughly 3.5%. The sample was blood. These receptors all come from a male donor with papillary thyroid cancer or a benign thyroid nodule (not recorded which). Some clones in this sample may be carry-over from other donors' samples. The CDR3 runs from the conserved cysteine through the conserved F or W. The order of the fields is D gene, J gene, clone size, V gene, CDR3 protein, CDR3 DNA. The D gene is left open where the match is weak. Clone size, where shown, is once, few, many, or a class for clones that have expanded.

>-|TRBJ1-3|few|TRBV12-5
CASGSPIGGYSGNTIYF
TGTGCTAGTGGTTCCCCCATAGGGGGGTACTCTGGAAACACCATATATTTT
>TRBD2|TRBJ2-7|medium-sized|TRBV5-1
CASSGGTSYEQYF
TGCGCCAGCAGCGGCGGGACTAGCTACGAGCAGTACTTC
>TRBD2|TRBJ2-1|medium-sized|TRBV7-6
CASSSGTSVLYNEQFF
TGTGCCAGCAGCTCCGGGACTAGCGTCTTATACAATGAGCAGTTCTTC
>-|TRBJ1-1|-|TRBV5-4
CASSLESGEVDEAFF
TGTGCCAGCAGCTTGGAATCAGGGGAGGTGGATGAAGCTTTCTTT
>-|TRBJ2-2|-|TRBV11-2
CASSLLQGRGGELFF
TGTGCCAGCAGCTTACTTCAGGGTAGGGGCGGGGAGCTGTTTTTT
>TRBD2|TRBJ2-1|-|TRBV20-1
CSPQSGRGPYNEQFF
TGCAGTCCTCAATCAGGGAGGGGACCCTACAATGAGCAGTTCTTC
>-|TRBJ1-2|-|TRBV9
CASSGWVSSGHTF
TGTGCCAGCAGCGGGTGGGTTTCTAGTGGCCACACCTTC
>TRBD1|TRBJ2-7|few|TRBV6-1
CASRKDRGHEQYF
TGTGCCAGCAGAAAAGACAGGGGGCACGAGCAGTACTTC
>TRBD1|TRBJ2-6|-|TRBV2
CASSAQRGDRFSSGANVLTF
TGTGCCAGCAGTGCCCAGAGGGGGGACAGGTTTAGCTCTGGGGCCAACGTCCTGACTTTC
>-|TRBJ2-5|medium-sized|TRBV19
CASSPRDSSTQYF
TGTGCCAGTAGTCCCCGGGACTCTTCGACCCAGTACTTC
>-|TRBJ2-1|few|TRBV10-1
CASSDGNEQFF
TGCGCCAGCAGTGACGGCAATGAGCAGTTCTTC